These 23 T cell receptor beta chains originate from one sample sequenced in a study of CXCR3-negative and CXCR3-positive naive CD8 T cells. In preparing the TRB cDNA libraries, 5' RACE with UMI labels was used. Using the 5' RACE reads, TCRdb records one entry per CDR3 protein without DNA. With around 110,000 distinct CDR3 sequences in the sample, the ten largest clones hold roughly 0.4%. These TCRs are of unknown antigen specificity. Study-wide points: Naive cells that were CXCR3-positive had more hydrophobic TRB CDR3s (compared with CXCR3-negative naive cells).

Sequenced input: naive CXCR3+ CD8+ T cells from blood. Sample subset: CD45RO-CCR7+CD27+CD95- naive CD8+ T cells expressing CXCR3 (TNR3+). The receptors stem from a human donor in good health. Some clones in this sample may be carry-over from other donors' samples.

This rearrangement joins TRBV29-1 to TRBJ2-7; TCRdb's D gene call, TRBD2, goes unchecked for lack of DNA. This CDR3 contains 13 residues. Germline assignment: CDR1 SQVTM and CDR2 ANQGSEA. CDR3 residues: CSVEGLDEYEQYF.

This chain connects TRBV14 to TRBJ1-2; TCRdb outputs TRBD1, but without DNA this stays unchecked. Germline loops: CDR1 SGHDN, CDR2 FVKESK. CDR3 length: 14 amino acids. The CDR3: CASSPFRTAYGYTF.

The genes are TRBV20-1 and TRBJ2-1. Germline V gene lookup returns CDR1 DFQATT and CDR2 SNEGSKA (reference sequence). This CDR3 spans 16 amino acids. The CDR3 spells CSARDLTSGVVNEQFF.

The chain is built from TRBV7-9 and TRBJ2-1. The CDR3 spans 12 residues. Germline-derived CDR1 and CDR2 are SEHNR and FQNEAQ (reference sequence). CDR3 loop: CASSLGTYEQFF.

The chain uses TRBV9 and TRBJ1-1; checking the TCRdb D call of TRBD1 is not possible without DNA. Germline V gene sequence: CDR1 SGDLS, CDR2 YYNGEE. The length of the CDR3 is 15 residues. The CDR3: CASSLTGTENTEAFF.

J is TRBJ2-7 and V is TRBV9; TCRdb names TRBD2, which stays unverified in the absence of DNA. Germline CDR1 is SGDLS and CDR2 is YYNGEE. There are 17 residues in the CDR3. The CDR3 here is CASSPGTSGRTTYEQYF.

J is TRBJ2-3 and V is TRBV27. Germline V lookup: CDR1 MNHEY, CDR2 SMNVEV (reference sequence). The length of the CDR3 is 15 residues. CDR3 amino acids: CASSLVRTVTDTQYF.

The chain employs TRBV6-6 and TRBJ1-1. Germline assignment: CDR1 MNHNY and CDR2 SVGAGI (reference sequence). This CDR3 comprises 14 residues. CDR3 sequence reads: CASSSGPLNTEAFF.

V and J are TRBV14 and TRBJ2-2. Germline V lookup: CDR1 SGHDN, CDR2 FVKESK. The CDR3 is made up of 14 amino acids. The CDR3 loop is CASSQGSNTGELFF.

The V call is TRBV10-2, the J call TRBJ2-7; TCRdb designates TRBD1, a call that cannot be tested without DNA. The CDR3 loop spans 12 amino acids. Germline-derived CDR1 and CDR2 are WSHSY and SAAADI. This CDR3 reads CASRDRTYEQYF.

The chain combines TRBV24-1 with TRBJ2-2. The germline gives CDR1 KGHDR, CDR2 SFDVKD. The CDR3 loop spans 15 amino acids. CDR3 sequence: CATSDPVWGSGELFF.

The genes are TRBV2 and TRBJ2-2; TCRdb's D gene call, TRBD2, goes unchecked for lack of DNA. The CDR3 consists of 13 residues. CDR1 is SNHLY and CDR2 is FYNNEI in the germline V gene. CDR3 in amino acids: CASIVQNTGELFF.

The chain couples TRBV2 to TRBJ2-1; lacking DNA, the TRBD1 call made by TCRdb goes unchecked. This CDR3 region has 13 residues. CDR1 and CDR2 from the germline V gene are SNHLY and FYNNEI. The CDR3 sequence is CATSGASYNEQFF.

This chain connects TRBV4-3 to TRBJ2-2; the D call of TRBD1 rests on TCRdb alone, since no DNA is present to check it. Germline loops: CDR1 LGHNA, CDR2 YSLEER. This CDR3 is built from 18 residues. This CDR3 is CASSQDWRGREDTGELFF.

The chain links TRBV28 to TRBJ2-7; TCRdb lists TRBD1, though no DNA is available to test this call. Per germline, CDR1 MDHEN and CDR2 SYDVKM. CDR3 length: 18 amino acids. The CDR3 sequence is CASCPLSSTENDRDEQYF.

The chain carries TRBV7-9 and TRBJ2-7; absent DNA, TCRdb's TRBD2 call cannot be checked. Germline V gene data show CDR1 as SEHNR and CDR2 as FQNEAQ (reference sequence). The CDR3 has 16 amino acids. Here the CDR3 reads CASSRTSGSTSYEQYF.

The CDR3 spells CSVLPGVDTQYF. V and J are TRBV29-1 and TRBJ2-3; TCRdb reports TRBD1, a call that lacks DNA to check it against. The CDR3 is 12 amino acids. Germline assignment: CDR1 SQVTM and CDR2 ANQGSEA.

The rearrangement uses TRBV28 and TRBJ2-5; the TCRdb call, TRBD1, lacks DNA for checking. This CDR3 has 13 residues. Germline assignment: CDR1 MDHEN and CDR2 SYDVKM. The CDR3 sequence is CASSFQGRETQYF.

The V and J genes are TRBV20-1 and TRBJ2-7. The germline CDR1 and CDR2 sequences are DFQATT and SNEGSKA (reference sequence). The CDR3 is 15 amino acids. The CDR3 sequence is CSARAVGRNIYEQYF.

The CDR3 sequence is CASSSPGDQQFF. The V call is TRBV6-5, the J call TRBJ2-1; TCRdb selects TRBD1, and the lack of DNA leaves this call unchecked. Germline lookup yields CDR1 MNHEY and CDR2 SVGAGI. This CDR3 is 12 amino acids long.

V is TRBV2 and J is TRBJ1-2; TCRdb's D call, TRBD1, is unchecked because there is no DNA. Germline lookup yields CDR1 SNHLY and CDR2 FYNNEI. The CDR3 runs to 16 residues. CDR3 residues: CARSDSGLDHNYGYTF. Full variable domain (rest looked up from reference TRBV2 and TRBJ1-2): EPEVTQTPSHQVTQMGQEVILRCVPISNHLYFYWYRQILGQKVEFLVSFYNNEISEKSEIFDDQFSVERPDGSNFTLKIRSTKLEDSAMYFCARSDSGLDHNYGYTFGSGTRLTVV.

The rearrangement uses TRBV12-3 or TRBV12-4 and TRBJ2-1; there is no DNA to check the TCRdb D call of TRBD2. The CDR3 has 16 amino acids. The CDR3 loop reads CASSSLAGDSYNEQFF.

This sequence joins TRBV29-1 and TRBJ1-2; no DNA is available, so the TRBD1 call from TCRdb remains unchecked. The V gene's germline CDR1 is SQVTM and CDR2 ANQGSEA. The CDR3 spans 12 residues. The CDR3 sequence: CSVDSRVFGYTF.